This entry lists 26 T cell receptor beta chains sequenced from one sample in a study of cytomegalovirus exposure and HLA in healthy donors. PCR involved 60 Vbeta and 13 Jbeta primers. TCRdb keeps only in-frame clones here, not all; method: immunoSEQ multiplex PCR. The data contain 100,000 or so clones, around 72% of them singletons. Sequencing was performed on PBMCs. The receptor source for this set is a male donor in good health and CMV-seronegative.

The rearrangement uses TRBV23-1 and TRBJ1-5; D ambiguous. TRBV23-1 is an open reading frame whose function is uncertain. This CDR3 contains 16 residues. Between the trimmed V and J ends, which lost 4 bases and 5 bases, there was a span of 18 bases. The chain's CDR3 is CASSRPRSRYDQPQHF. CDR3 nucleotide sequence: TGCGCCAGCAGTCGACCCCGGAGCCGATACGATCAGCCCCAGCATTTT.

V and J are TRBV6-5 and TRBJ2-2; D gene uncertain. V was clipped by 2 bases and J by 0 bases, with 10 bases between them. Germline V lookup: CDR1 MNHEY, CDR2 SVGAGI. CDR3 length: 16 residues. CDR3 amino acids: CASSYGPAPNTGELFF. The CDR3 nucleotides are TGTGCCAGCAGTTACGGGCCGGCTCCGAACACCGGGGAGCTGTTTTTT.

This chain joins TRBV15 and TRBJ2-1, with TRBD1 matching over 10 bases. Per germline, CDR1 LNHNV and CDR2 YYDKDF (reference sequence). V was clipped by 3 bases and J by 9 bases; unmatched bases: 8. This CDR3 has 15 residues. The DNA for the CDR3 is TGTGCCACCAGCAGGAACCTTGGGGACAGGGGTGAGCAGTTCTTC. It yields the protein CATSRNLGDRGEQFF.

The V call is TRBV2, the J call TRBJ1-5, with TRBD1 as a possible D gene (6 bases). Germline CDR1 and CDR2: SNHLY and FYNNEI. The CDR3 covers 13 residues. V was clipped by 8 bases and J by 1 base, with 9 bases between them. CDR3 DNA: TGTGCCAGCGGGGGGGCGAGCAATCAGCCCCAGCATTTT. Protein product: CASGGASNQPQHF. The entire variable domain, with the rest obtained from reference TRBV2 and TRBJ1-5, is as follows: EPEVTQTPSHQVTQMGQEVILRCVPISNHLYFYWYRQILGQKVEFLVSFYNNEISEKSEIFDDQFSVERPDGSNFTLKIRSTKLEDSAMYFCASGGASNQPQHFGDGTRLSIL.

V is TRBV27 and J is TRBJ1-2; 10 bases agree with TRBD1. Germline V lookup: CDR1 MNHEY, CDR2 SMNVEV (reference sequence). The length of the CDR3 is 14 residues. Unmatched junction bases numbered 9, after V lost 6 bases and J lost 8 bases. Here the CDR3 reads CASRSRQGAIGYTF. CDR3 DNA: TGTGCCAGCAGATCGAGACAGGGGGCGATCGGCTACACCTTC.

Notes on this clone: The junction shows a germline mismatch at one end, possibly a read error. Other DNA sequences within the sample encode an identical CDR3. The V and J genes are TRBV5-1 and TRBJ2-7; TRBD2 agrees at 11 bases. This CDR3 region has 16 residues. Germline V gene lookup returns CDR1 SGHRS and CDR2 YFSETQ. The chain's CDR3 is CASSFISGRADYEQYF. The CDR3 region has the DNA TGCGCCAGCAGCTTTATTAGCGGGAGGGCTGATTACGAACAGTACTTC.

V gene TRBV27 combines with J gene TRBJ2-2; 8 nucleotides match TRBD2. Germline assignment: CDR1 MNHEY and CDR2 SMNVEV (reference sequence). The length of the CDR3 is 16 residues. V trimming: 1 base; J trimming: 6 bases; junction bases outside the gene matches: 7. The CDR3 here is CASSLWVGRASGELFF. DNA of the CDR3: TGTGCCAGCAGTTTATGGGTCGGGAGGGCCTCCGGGGAGCTGTTTTTT.

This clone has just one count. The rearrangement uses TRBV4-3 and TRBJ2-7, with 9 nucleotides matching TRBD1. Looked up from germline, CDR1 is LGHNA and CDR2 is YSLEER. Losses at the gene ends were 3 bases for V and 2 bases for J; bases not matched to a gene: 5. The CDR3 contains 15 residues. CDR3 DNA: TGCGCCAGCAGCCACAGACAGGGGGGAACCTACGAGCAGTACTTC. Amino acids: CASSHRQGGTYEQYF.

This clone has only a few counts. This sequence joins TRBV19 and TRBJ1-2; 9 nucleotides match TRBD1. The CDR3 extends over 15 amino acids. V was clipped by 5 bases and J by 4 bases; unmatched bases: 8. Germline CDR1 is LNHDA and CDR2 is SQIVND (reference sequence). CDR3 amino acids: CASSFWTGEGYGYTF. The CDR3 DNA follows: TGTGCCAGTAGTTTCTGGACAGGGGAAGGCTATGGCTACACCTTC.

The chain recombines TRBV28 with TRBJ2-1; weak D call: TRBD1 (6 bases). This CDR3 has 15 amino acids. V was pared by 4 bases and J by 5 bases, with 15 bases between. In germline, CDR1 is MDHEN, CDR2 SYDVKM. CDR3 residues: CASSSAGEKDNEQFF. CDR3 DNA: TGTGCCAGCAGTTCCGCAGGGGAGAAGGACAATGAGCAGTTCTTC.

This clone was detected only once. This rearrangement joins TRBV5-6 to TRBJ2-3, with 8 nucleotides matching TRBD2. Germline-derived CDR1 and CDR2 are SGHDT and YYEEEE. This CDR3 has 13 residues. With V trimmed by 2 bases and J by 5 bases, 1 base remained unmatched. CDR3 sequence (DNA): TGTGCCAGCAGCTTAGCGGGAGTAGATACGCAGTATTTT. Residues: CASSLAGVDTQYF.

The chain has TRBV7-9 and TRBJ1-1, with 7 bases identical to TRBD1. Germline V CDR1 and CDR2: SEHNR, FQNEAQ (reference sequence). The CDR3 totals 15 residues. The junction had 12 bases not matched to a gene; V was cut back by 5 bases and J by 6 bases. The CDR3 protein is CASSGTQGGRSEAFF. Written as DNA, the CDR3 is TGTGCCAGCAGCGGAACCCAGGGGGGCAGGTCTGAAGCTTTCTTT.

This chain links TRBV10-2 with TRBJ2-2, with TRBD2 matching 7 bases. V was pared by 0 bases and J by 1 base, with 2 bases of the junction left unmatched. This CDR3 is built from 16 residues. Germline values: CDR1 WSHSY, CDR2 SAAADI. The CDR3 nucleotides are TGCGCCAGCAGTGAGTCGGGCGGGGGGAACACCGGGGAGCTGTTTTTT. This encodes CASSESGGGNTGELFF.

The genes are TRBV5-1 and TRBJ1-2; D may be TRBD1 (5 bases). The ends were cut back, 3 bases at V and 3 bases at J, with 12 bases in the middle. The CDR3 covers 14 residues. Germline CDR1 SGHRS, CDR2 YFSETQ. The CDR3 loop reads CASSWTTEYYGYTF. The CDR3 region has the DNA TGCGCCAGCAGCTGGACGACAGAGTACTATGGCTACACCTTC.

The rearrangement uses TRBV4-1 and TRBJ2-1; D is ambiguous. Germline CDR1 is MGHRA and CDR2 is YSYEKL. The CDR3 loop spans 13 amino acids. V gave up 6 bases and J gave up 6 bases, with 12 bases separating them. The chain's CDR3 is CASRLDSVNEQFF. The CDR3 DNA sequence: TGCGCCAGCAGGCTAGACTCGGTCAATGAGCAGTTCTTC.

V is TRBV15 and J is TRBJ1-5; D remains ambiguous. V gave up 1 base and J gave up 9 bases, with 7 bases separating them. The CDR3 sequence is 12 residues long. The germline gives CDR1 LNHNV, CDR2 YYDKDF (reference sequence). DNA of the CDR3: TGTGCCACCAGCAGAGCGAGTGGGCCCCAGCATTTT. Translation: CATSRASGPQHF. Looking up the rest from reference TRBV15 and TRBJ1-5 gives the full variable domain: DAMVIQNPRYQVTQFGKPVTLSCSQTLNHNVMYWYQQKSSQAPKLLFHYYDKDFNNEADTPDNFQSRRPNTSFCFLDIRSPGLGDTAMYLCATSRASGPQHFGDGTRLSIL.

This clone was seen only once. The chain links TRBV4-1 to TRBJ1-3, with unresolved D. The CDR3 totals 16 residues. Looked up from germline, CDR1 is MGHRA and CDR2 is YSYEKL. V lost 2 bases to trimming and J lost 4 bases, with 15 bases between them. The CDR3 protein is CASSQYDLGIGNTIYF. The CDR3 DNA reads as TGCGCCAGCAGCCAATATGACCTCGGGATCGGAAACACCATATATTTT.

CDR3 amino acids: CATRHRGRIKLFF. The CDR3 DNA is TGTGCCACCCGTCATCGGGGGAGGATAAAACTGTTTTTT. The rearrangement links TRBV28 to TRBJ1-4; perhaps TRBD1 as D (5 bases). Trimming took 10 bases from V and 10 from J, leaving 19 bases between them. Germline V gene sequence: CDR1 MDHEN, CDR2 SYDVKM. This CDR3 region has 13 residues.

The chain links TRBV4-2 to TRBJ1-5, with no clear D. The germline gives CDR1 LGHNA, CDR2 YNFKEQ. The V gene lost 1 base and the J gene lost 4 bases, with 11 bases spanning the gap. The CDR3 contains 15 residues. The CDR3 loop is CASSQGTRENQPQHF. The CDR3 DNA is TGTGCCAGCAGCCAAGGGACCCGGGAGAATCAGCCCCAGCATTTT.

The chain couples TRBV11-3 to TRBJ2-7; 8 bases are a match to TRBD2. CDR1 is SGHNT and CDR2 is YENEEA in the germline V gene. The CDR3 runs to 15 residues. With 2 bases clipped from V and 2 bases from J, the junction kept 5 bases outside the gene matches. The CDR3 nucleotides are TGTGCCAGCAGCTTAACGGCGGGAGGTCCCTACGAGCAGTACTTC. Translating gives CASSLTAGGPYEQYF.

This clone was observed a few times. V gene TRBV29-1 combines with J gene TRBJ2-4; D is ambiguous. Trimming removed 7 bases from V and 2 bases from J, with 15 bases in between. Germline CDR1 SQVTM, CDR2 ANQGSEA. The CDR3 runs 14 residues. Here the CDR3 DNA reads TGCAGCGCCCCACCGGGTTTGTCCAAAAACATTCAGTACTTC. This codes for CSAPPGLSKNIQYF.

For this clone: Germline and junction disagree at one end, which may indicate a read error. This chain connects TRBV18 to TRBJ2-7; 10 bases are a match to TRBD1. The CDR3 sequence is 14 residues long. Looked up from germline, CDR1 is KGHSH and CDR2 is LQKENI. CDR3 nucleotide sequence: TGTGCCAGCTCACCACCCGGGACAGGGGAACTAACTTCTTTC. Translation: CASSPPGTGELTSF.

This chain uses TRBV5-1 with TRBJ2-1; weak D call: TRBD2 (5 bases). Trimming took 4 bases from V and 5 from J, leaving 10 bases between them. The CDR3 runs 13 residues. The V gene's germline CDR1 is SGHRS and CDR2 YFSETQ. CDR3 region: CASSAGQNNEQFF. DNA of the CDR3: TGCGCCAGCAGCGCGGGCCAGAACAATGAGCAGTTCTTC.

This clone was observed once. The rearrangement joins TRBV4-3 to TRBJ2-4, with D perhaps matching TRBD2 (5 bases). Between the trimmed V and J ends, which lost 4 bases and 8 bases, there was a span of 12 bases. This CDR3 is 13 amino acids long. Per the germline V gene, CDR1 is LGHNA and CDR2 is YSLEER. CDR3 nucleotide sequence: TGCGCCAGCAGCCCATACATCGGGGACATTCAGTACTTC. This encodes CASSPYIGDIQYF.

Here the CDR3 DNA reads TGTGCCAGCAGTTACGATGAGCGGGAGGAGTTGCGCTATGAGCAGTTCTTC. Translated, it gives CASSYDEREELRYEQFF. V gene TRBV6-7 combines with J gene TRBJ2-1, with 9 nucleotides matching TRBD2. TRBV6-7 is treated as an ORF (open reading frame) with a function not yet certain. This CDR3 comprises 17 residues. V was pared by 2 bases and J by 8 bases, with 13 bases of the junction left unmatched.

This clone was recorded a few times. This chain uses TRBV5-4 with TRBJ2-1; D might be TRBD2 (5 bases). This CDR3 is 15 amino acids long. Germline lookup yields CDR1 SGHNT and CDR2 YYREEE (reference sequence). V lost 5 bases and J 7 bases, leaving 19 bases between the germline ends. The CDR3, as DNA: TGTGCCAGCAGTTCCGCCACCTGGGAGCGTAATGAGCAGTTCTTC. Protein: CASSSATWERNEQFF.